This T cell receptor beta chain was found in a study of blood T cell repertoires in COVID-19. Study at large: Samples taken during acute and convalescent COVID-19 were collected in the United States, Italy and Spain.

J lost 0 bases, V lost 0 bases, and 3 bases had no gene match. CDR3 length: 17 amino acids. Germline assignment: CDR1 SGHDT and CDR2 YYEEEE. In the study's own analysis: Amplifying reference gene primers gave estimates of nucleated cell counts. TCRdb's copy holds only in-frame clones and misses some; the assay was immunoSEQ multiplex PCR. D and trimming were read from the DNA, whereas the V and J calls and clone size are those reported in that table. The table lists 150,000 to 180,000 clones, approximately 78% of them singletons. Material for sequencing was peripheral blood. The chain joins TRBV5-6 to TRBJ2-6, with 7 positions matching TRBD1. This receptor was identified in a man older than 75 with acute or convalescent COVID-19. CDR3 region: CASSLAWTGSGANVLTF. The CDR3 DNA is TGTGCCAGCAGCTTGGCCTGGACAGGCTCTGGGGCCAACGTCCTGACTTTC.